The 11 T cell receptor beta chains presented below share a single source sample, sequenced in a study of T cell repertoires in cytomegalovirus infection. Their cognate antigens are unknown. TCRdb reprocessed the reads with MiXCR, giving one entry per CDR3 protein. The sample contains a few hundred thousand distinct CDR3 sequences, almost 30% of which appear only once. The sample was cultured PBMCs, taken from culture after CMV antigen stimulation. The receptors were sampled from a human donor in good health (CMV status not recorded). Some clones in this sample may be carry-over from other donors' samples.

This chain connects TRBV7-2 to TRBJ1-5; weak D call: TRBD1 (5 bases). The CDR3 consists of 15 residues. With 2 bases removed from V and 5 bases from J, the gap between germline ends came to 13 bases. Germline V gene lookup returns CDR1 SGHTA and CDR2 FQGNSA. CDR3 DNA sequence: TGTGCCAGCAGCTTATGGTTCGGGGGGGATCAGCCCCAGCATTTT. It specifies CASSLWFGGDQPQHF.

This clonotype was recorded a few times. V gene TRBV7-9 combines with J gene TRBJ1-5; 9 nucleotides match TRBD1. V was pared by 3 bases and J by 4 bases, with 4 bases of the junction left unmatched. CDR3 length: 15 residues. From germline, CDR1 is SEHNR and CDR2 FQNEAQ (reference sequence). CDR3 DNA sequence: TGTGCCAGCAGCTTCGGGACAGGGAATAATCAGCCCCAGCATTTT. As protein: CASSFGTGNNQPQHF.

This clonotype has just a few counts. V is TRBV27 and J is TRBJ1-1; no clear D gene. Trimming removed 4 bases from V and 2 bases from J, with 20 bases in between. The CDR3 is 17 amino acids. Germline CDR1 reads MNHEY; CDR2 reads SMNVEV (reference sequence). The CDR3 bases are TGTGCCAGCAGTTCTACCGGGTCCCCTCTCCTAAACACTGAAGCTTTCTTT. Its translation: CASSSTGSPLLNTEAFF.

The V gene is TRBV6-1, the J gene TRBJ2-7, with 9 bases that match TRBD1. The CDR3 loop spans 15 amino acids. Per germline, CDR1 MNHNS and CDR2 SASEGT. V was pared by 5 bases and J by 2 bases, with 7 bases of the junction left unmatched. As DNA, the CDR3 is TGTGCCAGCAGTTTGGGACAGGGCCGAACCTACGAGCAGTACTTC. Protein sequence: CASSLGQGRTYEQYF.

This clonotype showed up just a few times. The CDR3 spells CASTLGPEGPGQPQHF. CDR3 DNA: TGTGCCAGCACCTTAGGTCCGGAGGGGCCGGGTCAGCCCCAGCATTTT. The chain employs TRBV12-3 or TRBV12-4 and TRBJ1-5; a weak D match, TRBD1 (5 bases). Trimming cost V 7 bases and J 6 bases, with 22 bases left between them. The CDR3 has 16 amino acids.

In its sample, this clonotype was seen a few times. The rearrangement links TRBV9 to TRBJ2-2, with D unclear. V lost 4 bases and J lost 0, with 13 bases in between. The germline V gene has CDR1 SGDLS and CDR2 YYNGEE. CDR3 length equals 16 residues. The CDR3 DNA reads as TGTGCCAGCAGCTACCGGACCGGTTCGAACACCGGGGAGCTGTTTTTT. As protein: CASSYRTGSNTGELFF.

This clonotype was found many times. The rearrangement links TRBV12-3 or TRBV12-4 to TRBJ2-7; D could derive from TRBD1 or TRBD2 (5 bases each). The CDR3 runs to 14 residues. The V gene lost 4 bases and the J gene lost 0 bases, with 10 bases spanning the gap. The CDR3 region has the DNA TGTGCCAGCAGTTGGGACCCTAGCTCCTACGAGCAGTACTTC. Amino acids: CASSWDPSSYEQYF.

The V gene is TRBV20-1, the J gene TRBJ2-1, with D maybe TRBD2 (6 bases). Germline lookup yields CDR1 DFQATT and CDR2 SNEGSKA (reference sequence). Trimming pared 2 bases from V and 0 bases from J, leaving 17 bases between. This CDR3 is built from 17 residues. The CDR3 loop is CSARPHGVTSSYNEQFF. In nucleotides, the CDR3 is TGCAGTGCTAGACCCCATGGAGTGACTAGCTCCTACAATGAGCAGTTCTTC.

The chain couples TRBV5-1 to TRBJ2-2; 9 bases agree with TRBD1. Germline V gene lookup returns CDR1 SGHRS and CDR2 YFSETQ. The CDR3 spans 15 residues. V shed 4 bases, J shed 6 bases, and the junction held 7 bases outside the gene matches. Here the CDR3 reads CASSQGQGVPGELFF. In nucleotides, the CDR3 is TGCGCCAGCAGCCAGGGACAGGGAGTCCCCGGGGAGCTGTTTTTT.

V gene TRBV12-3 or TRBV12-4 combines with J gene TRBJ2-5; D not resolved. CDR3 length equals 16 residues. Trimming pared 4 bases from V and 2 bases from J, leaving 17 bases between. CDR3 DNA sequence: TGTGCCAGCAGTTGGTCGGCGCAGGCGAAACAAGAGACCCAGTACTTC. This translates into CASSWSAQAKQETQYF.

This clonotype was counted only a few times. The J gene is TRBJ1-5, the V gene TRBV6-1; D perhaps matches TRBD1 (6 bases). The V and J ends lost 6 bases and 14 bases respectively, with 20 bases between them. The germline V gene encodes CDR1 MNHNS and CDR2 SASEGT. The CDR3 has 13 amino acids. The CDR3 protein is CASSEIPRTVKHF. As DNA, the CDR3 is TGTGCCAGCAGCGAAATTCCGAGGACAGTAAAGCATTTT.